The rows below give T cell receptor beta chains drawn from one sample of a study of T cells in Graves' hyperthyroidism and ophthalmopathy. TCRdb re-analysed the multiplex PCR reads in MiXCR, keeping a single row per CDR3 protein. The sample lists some 500,000 distinct CDR3 sequences, approximately 15% occurring once. The source material was blood. The receptors stem from a woman aged 18-30 years with Graves' hyperthyroidism. CDR3s include the opening cysteine and the closing phenylalanine or tryptophan. Fields, in order: V gene, clone size, J gene, D gene, CDR3 DNA, CDR3 protein. The D gene is left open where the match is weak. Some rows mark clone size as missing; the rest say once, few, many or name a class of expanded clone.

TRBV11-2	many	TRBJ2-1	TRBD2	TGTGCCGCACATAGCGGGATAACGAATGAGCAGTTCTTC	CAAHSGITNEQFF
TRBV5-1	many	TRBJ1-1	TRBD1	TGCGCCAGCGGACAGGGTTCTGAAGCTTTCTTT	CASGQGSEAFF
TRBV20-1	many	TRBJ1-5	TRBD1	TGCAGTGCTAGGGGGACAGGGACACTATCCAATCAGCCCCAGCATTTT	CSARGTGTLSNQPQHF
TRBV12-3/TRBV12-4	many	TRBJ2-5	-	TGTGCCAGCAGTTTTGCGGACGCCCTCCAAGAGACCCAGTACTTC	CASSFADALQETQYF
TRBV3-1	few	TRBJ2-5	TRBD2	TGTGCCAGCAGCCCCCGGACTAGCGGGAGGGCCGATGAGACCCAGTACTTC	CASSPRTSGRADETQYF
TRBV5-1	many	TRBJ2-7	-	TGCGCCAGCAGCTTGGACCCAGCGAGCTCCTACGAGCAGTACTTC	CASSLDPASSYEQYF
TRBV11-3	few	TRBJ2-7	TRBD2	TGTGCCAGCAGCTTATCTCGGGAGGGCCGCTACGAGCAGTACTTC	CASSLSREGRYEQYF
TRBV10-3	many	TRBJ1-2	-	TGTGCCCCTTCCTCCTATGGCTACACCTTC	CAPSSYGYTF
TRBV7-3	once	TRBJ2-1	-	TGTGCCAGCAGCTCCAATCTCGGGAATGAGCAGTTCTTC	CASSSNLGNEQFF
TRBV6-1	-	TRBJ2-6	-	TGTGCCAGCAGTTACCGGGGGACGAGGGGGGCCAACGTCCTGACTTTC	CASSYRGTRGANVLTF
TRBV9	-	TRBJ2-1	-	TGTGCCAGCAGCGTAGCTTCGGCAGGCCAAGAGACCCAGTTCTTC	CASSVASAGQETQFF
TRBV7-3	many	TRBJ2-2	-	TGTGCCAGCAGCTTAGGGCTGGGCCCCGGGGAGCTGTTTTTT	CASSLGLGPGELFF